This record concerns one TCR beta chain sequence. What it binds is not known. The sample originates from a study of beta chain features in type 1 diabetes. Overall study context: Healthy donors and patients had similar age, gender and cell yields. The examined sorted cells totaled under 120 million across samples.

Expressed TCRB transcripts were sequenced because the isolated RNA had all been reverse transcribed beforehand. Method: immunoSEQ multiplex PCR; TCRdb's copy keeps in-frame clones and lacks some. The sample has fewer than 200,000 clones, 10% seen once. Sorted populations all had greater than 98% purity. The germline V and J ends were trimmed by 5 bases and 5 bases, with 14 bases remaining between them. CDR3 length: 14 amino acids. The germline gives CDR1 SGHNT, CDR2 YYREEE (reference sequence). Study findings and constraints: All four CD4+ subsets from Type 1 diabetes patients carried moderately but significantly shorter TCRB CDR3s. Type 1 diabetes patients had fewer VDJ junction insertions and more deletions.

Source material: central memory CD4+ T cells from blood. The chain joins TRBV5-4 to TRBJ2-1; weak D call: TRBD2 (6 bases). The clonotype originates from a man in his thirties or forties with type 1 diabetes. The CDR3 protein is CASRSTGADNEQFF. The CDR3, as DNA: TGTGCCAGCAGATCGACGGGAGCCGACAATGAGCAGTTCTTC.